A selection of T cell receptor beta chains follows, all from one sample in a study of neurological immune-mediated disorders. TCRdb reanalysed the 5' RACE reads using MiXCR and keeps one entry per CDR3 protein. The sample yields about 20,000 distinct CDR3 sequences, about 10% seen once. Sequenced: PBMCs. The receptors were sampled from a woman aged 55-75 years with HTLV-1-associated myelopathy (HAM/TSP). The CDR3 runs from the conserved cysteine through the conserved F or W. D genes are given only for firm matches. A clone size is listed for some rows: how often the clone was seen (once, few, many), or a class if it is expanded.

V	D	J	size	CDR3	DNA
TRBV9	.	TRBJ2-7	many	CASSVAWGPPYEQYF	TGTGCCAGCAGCGTAGCGTGGGGACCTCCCTACGAGCAGTACTTC
TRBV4-2	TRBD2	TRBJ2-3	.	CASSLGAGLTPGDTQYF	TGTGCAAGCAGCCTCGGAGCGGGACTCACTCCGGGAGATACGCAGTATTTT
TRBV5-1	.	TRBJ2-7	many	CASSLRQNSYEQYF	TGCGCCAGCAGCTTGCGACAGAACTCCTACGAGCAGTACTTC
TRBV12-3/TRBV12-4	.	TRBJ2-2	many	CASSSSRETGHTGELFF	TGTGCCAGCAGTTCCTCCCGCGAAACGGGCCACACCGGGGAGCTGTTTTTT
TRBV7-6	TRBD1	TRBJ1-2	.	CASSPSPRTGVRLFGYTF	TGTGCCAGCAGCCCCAGCCCCAGGACAGGGGTCCGGCTCTTTGGCTACACCTTC
TRBV20-1	.	TRBJ2-5	many	CSAIHWVEETQYF	TGCAGTGCTATCCACTGGGTAGAAGAGACCCAGTACTTC
TRBV5-1	.	TRBJ2-7	many	CASSPRDIRASYEQYF	TGCGCCAGCAGCCCCCGGGACATTAGGGCCTCCTACGAGCAGTACTTC
TRBV6-5	.	TRBJ1-6	.	CASSPRGSGVYNSPLHF	TGTGCCAGCAGCCCTCGGGGCAGCGGGGTTTATAATTCACCCCTCCACTTT
TRBV20-1	TRBD1	TRBJ2-7	many	CSARAGTGVHEQYF	TGCAGTGCTAGAGCGGGGACAGGGGTCCACGAGCAGTACTTC
TRBV7-9	.	TRBJ1-2	once	CASSPPTGLYGYTF	TGTGCCAGCAGCCCCCCGACAGGCCTCTATGGCTACACCTTC
TRBV11-2	.	TRBJ2-7	many	CASSRRGRLYEQYF	TGTGCCAGCAGCCGCCGAGGACGGCTCTACGAGCAGTACTTC
TRBV15	.	TRBJ2-6	many	CATSSESSGANVLTF	TGTGCCACCAGCAGCGAAAGCTCTGGGGCCAACGTCCTGACTTTC
TRBV20-1	TRBD2	TRBJ2-1	.	CSAGLGGAPYNEQFF	TGCAGTGCTGGCCTCGGGGGGGCCCCCTACAATGAGCAGTTCTTC
TRBV20-1	.	TRBJ2-1	many	CSARRQVNNDEQFF	TGCAGTGCTAGACGGCAGGTAAATAACGATGAGCAGTTCTTC
TRBV5-1	TRBD2	TRBJ2-7	many	CASRDYPYEQYF	TGCGCCAGCCGGGACTATCCCTACGAGCAGTACTTC
TRBV7-9	.	TRBJ1-2	many	CASSLTGIPYGYTF	TGTGCCAGCAGTTTGACAGGAATACCCTATGGCTACACCTTC
TRBV4-2	TRBD2	TRBJ2-6	many	CASADTSGGAGANVLTF	TGTGCCAGCGCGGATACTAGCGGGGGGGCTGGGGCCAACGTCCTGACTTTC
TRBV25-1	TRBD2	TRBJ2-2	many	CASKWGGDTGELFF	TGTGCCAGCAAATGGGGGGGGGACACCGGGGAGCTGTTTTTT
TRBV15	TRBD1	TRBJ2-2	many	CATSGLRQGSNTGELFF	TGTGCCACCAGCGGGTTAAGACAGGGCTCGAACACCGGGGAGCTGTTTTTT
TRBV7-3	.	TRBJ2-3	.	CASSPSDSGRFTDKQYF	TGTGCCAGCAGCCCTTCGGACAGTGGGCGCTTTACAGATAAGCAGTATTTT
TRBV30	.	TRBJ2-2	many	CAWSSNLGTGELFF	TGTGCCTGGAGTAGCAACTTGGGCACCGGGGAGCTGTTTTTT
TRBV5-1	.	TRBJ1-2	many	CASSRENGQTNYGYTF	TGCGCCAGCAGCAGGGAGAACGGACAGACTAACTATGGCTACACCTTC
TRBV11-2	.	TRBJ2-1	.	CASSRPTRGFNEQFF	TGTGCCAGCAGCCGACCTACTAGGGGATTCAATGAGCAGTTCTTC
TRBV7-9	TRBD2	TRBJ2-7	many	CASSSPTSGIYEQYF	TGTGCCAGCAGCTCCCCCACTAGCGGCATCTACGAGCAGTACTTC
TRBV30	.	TRBJ1-1	many	CAWNVAGNTEAFF	TGTGCCTGGAACGTCGCAGGGAACACTGAAGCTTTCTTT
TRBV5-1	TRBD1	TRBJ2-7	medium-sized	CASSLGTGREQYF	TGCGCCAGCAGCTTAGGGACAGGTCGCGAGCAGTACTTC
TRBV5-1	TRBD1	TRBJ1-2	many	CASSLDYRDSALVAYGYTF	TGCGCCAGCAGCTTGGATTACCGGGACAGCGCTCTGGTCGCATATGGCTACACCTTC
TRBV9	.	TRBJ1-2	many	CASSVVPGPYGYTF	TGTGCCAGCAGCGTAGTCCCAGGGCCGTATGGCTACACCTTC
TRBV6-4	.	TRBJ2-2	many	CASSPFRDGELFF	TGTGCCAGCAGCCCGTTTCGGGACGGGGAGCTGTTTTTT
TRBV5-1	TRBD2	TRBJ2-1	many	CASSLVGSGGFDEQFF	TGCGCCAGCAGCTTGGTAGGTAGCGGGGGTTTTGATGAGCAGTTCTTC
TRBV20-1	TRBD1	TRBJ1-2	once	CSARDRDRGDYGYTF	TGCAGTGCTAGAGATCGAGACAGGGGGGACTATGGCTACACCTTC
TRBV20-1	.	TRBJ1-5	many	CSASQPGSYGNQPQHF	TGCAGTGCCAGCCAACCAGGCAGCTATGGAAATCAGCCCCAGCATTTT
TRBV20-1	.	TRBJ2-6	many	CSARLLAGGSGANVLTF	TGCAGTGCTAGACTACTCGCGGGCGGCTCTGGGGCCAACGTCCTGACTTTC
TRBV14	TRBD1	TRBJ1-2	many	CASSQGLQQGYGYTF	TGTGCCAGCAGCCAAGGATTACAACAGGGGTATGGCTACACCTTC
TRBV11-2	.	TRBJ2-7	many	CASSLETVHYEQYF	TGTGCCAGCAGCTTAGAGACAGTCCACTACGAGCAGTACTTC
TRBV12-3/TRBV12-4	.	TRBJ1-1	many	CASSLGGSGTEAFF	TGTGCCAGCAGTTTAGGGGGCTCGGGCACTGAAGCTTTCTTT
TRBV20-1	TRBD2	TRBJ2-6	many	CSARDIGLAGGGANVLTF	TGCAGTGCTAGAGATATCGGCCTAGCGGGGGGTGGGGCCAACGTCCTGACTTTC
TRBV30	.	TRBJ1-3	.	CACTRVGSGNTIYF	TGTGCCTGTACTCGAGTGGGCTCTGGAAACACCATATATTTT
TRBV5-1	TRBD1	TRBJ2-3	many	CASRSGTGGPDTQYF	TGCGCCAGCAGATCCGGGACAGGGGGCCCCGATACGCAGTATTTT
TRBV2	.	TRBJ1-1	many	CASSELGEGVTEAFF	TGTGCCAGCAGTGAACTCGGGGAAGGCGTTACTGAAGCTTTCTTT
TRBV20-1	.	TRBJ2-1	.	CSARPSYNEQFF	TGCAGTGCTAGACCCAGCTACAATGAGCAGTTCTTC
TRBV7-9	TRBD1	TRBJ2-7	many	CASSLVGGEPSSYEQYF	TGTGCCAGCAGCTTAGTAGGGGGCGAGCCATCTTCCTACGAGCAGTACTTC
TRBV18	.	TRBJ1-5	many	CASSPQGLDSNQPQHF	TGTGCCAGCTCACCTCAGGGGTTAGATAGCAATCAGCCCCAGCATTTT
TRBV7-8	.	TRBJ2-7	.	CASSLGGFGVTSYEQYF	TGTGCCAGCAGCCTAGGTGGATTTGGGGTAACGTCCTACGAGCAGTACTTC